These T cell receptor beta chains were read from a single sample in a study of CD8 T cells in ankylosing spondylitis. TCRdb reprocessed the 5' RACE reads with MiXCR, giving one entry per CDR3 protein. The sample carries 300,000 to 400,000 distinct CDR3 sequences, around 24% recorded once. The material sequenced was blood, either unsorted or a sorted T cell fraction (not recorded which). Source of these receptors: a male donor with ankylosing spondylitis. The conserved cysteine and the conserved F or W are not part of the CDR3 here. The order of the fields is V gene, CDR3 protein.

v_gene: TRBV7-3; CDR3aa: ASSPLAGVNYEQY
v_gene: TRBV6-5; CDR3aa: ASSYVGQGLSTEAF
v_gene: TRBV6-1; CDR3aa: ASRRGQGSEQF
v_gene: TRBV28; CDR3aa: ASSLVSPSTYEQY
v_gene: TRBV30; CDR3aa: AWSASSGPTF
v_gene: TRBV11-2; CDR3aa: ASSFHENTEAF
v_gene: TRBV11-2; CDR3aa: ASSSTSGTDTQY
v_gene: TRBV28; CDR3aa: ASSRSRPYEQY
v_gene: TRBV5-1; CDR3aa: ASSQRTGRSYGYT
v_gene: TRBV6-2/TRBV6-3; CDR3aa: ASSYSGQFEISYNEQF
v_gene: TRBV28; CDR3aa: ASSLLGGGQETQY
v_gene: TRBV20-1; CDR3aa: SARIDGGGEAF
v_gene: TRBV11-1; CDR3aa: ASSSPTRDRVTWSNTGELF
v_gene: TRBV20-1; CDR3aa: SARGGGLGTDTQY
v_gene: TRBV27; CDR3aa: ASSLRVGEQF
v_gene: TRBV9; CDR3aa: ASSVRPGGGTGELF
v_gene: TRBV15; CDR3aa: ATSRELVEQF
v_gene: TRBV28; CDR3aa: ASRGPRYEQY
v_gene: TRBV7-9; CDR3aa: ASSFYGSYEQY
v_gene: TRBV5-1; CDR3aa: ASSFGETNYGYT
v_gene: TRBV28; CDR3aa: ASRAGGINEQF
v_gene: TRBV20-1; CDR3aa: SAFTLTGAQANYGYT
v_gene: TRBV5-1; CDR3aa: ASSLALTYEQY
v_gene: TRBV9; CDR3aa: ASSSSYSSYNSPLH
v_gene: TRBV12-3/TRBV12-4; CDR3aa: ASNRPDHYTGELF
v_gene: TRBV2; CDR3aa: ASSVEFTDTQY
v_gene: TRBV28; CDR3aa: ASFAVGGKYEQY
v_gene: TRBV27; CDR3aa: ASSLSGRASGEQF
v_gene: TRBV18; CDR3aa: ASCKQPGTDTQY
v_gene: TRBV29-1; CDR3aa: SVSPRGAGEKLF
v_gene: TRBV27; CDR3aa: ASSPGTGLQPQH
v_gene: TRBV2; CDR3aa: ASSSWRKLHYEQY
v_gene: TRBV2; CDR3aa: ASSMRQGANNEQF
v_gene: TRBV5-1; CDR3aa: ASSLGDNNQPQH
v_gene: TRBV7-3; CDR3aa: ASSPEPLKYNTGELF